This T cell receptor (beta chain) emerged from a study of PD-1 blockade in classical Hodgkin lymphoma. Study observations and caveats: Relapsed/refractory patients reportedly had lower baseline diversity than newly diagnosed patients. The causes of the repertoire differences, possibly disease activity or prior therapy, remain undefined.

Time point meaning: newly diagnosed, previously untreated cHL patient sample. From thawed PBMCs, CD4+ T cells were purified using magnetic negative selection. CDR1 and CDR2 (germline): ENHRY, SYGVKD. The CDR3 is 16 amino acids. With 0 bases removed from V and 2 bases from J, the gap between germline ends came to 13 bases. To note about this clone: Antigen unknown.

Assay used: immunoSEQ multiplex PCR; TCRdb lists only in-frame clones, some missing. In the table there are under 35,000 clones, about 89% of which are singletons. J is TRBJ2-5 and V is TRBV10-3; D gene unclear. The specimen was CD4+ T cells from blood. The TCR comes from a human donor with classical Hodgkin lymphoma. CDR3: CAISESISVGQETQYF. DNA of the CDR3: TGTGCCATCAGTGAGTCAATTTCCGTGGGTCAAGAGACCCAGTACTTC.